This record concerns one TCR beta chain sequence. Its antigen is not identified. The sample comes from a study of regulatory T cells in long-lasting Graves disease. Study-level findings and limits: TCR diversity was lower in persistent Graves' patients than in newly diagnosed ones.

Construction of TCR beta libraries relied on iRepertoire HTBI primers and on Arm-PCR targeting CDR3 regions. One entry per CDR3 protein, called by TCRdb with MiXCR from the multiplex PCR reads. This sample has approximately 500,000 distinct CDR3 sequences, with about 22% found just once. Specified time point: persistent/refractory GD, antithyroid drugs over 5 years with positive TRAb. PBMCs were the source of the RNA used for TCR sequencing. The CDR3 totals 13 residues. Trimming took 10 bases from V and 3 from J, leaving 13 bases between them. CDR1 and CDR2 (germline): LNHDA, SQIVND (reference sequence).

The sequence derives from a female donor with Graves disease. The material sequenced was peripheral blood mononuclear cells (PBMCs), taken when the disease was refractory, from a patient treated with antithyroid drugs. The rearrangement uses TRBV19 and TRBJ1-5, with a weak D call TRBD1 (5 bases). The CDR3 region is CATAGTANQPQHF. The CDR3 DNA reads as TGTGCCACCGCCGGGACGGCCAATCAGCCCCAGCATTTT. The whole variable domain, filled in from reference TRBV19 and TRBJ1-5, reads DGGITQSPKYLFRKEGQNVTLSCEQNLNHDAMYWYRQDPGQGLRLIYYSQIVNDFQKGDIAEGYSVSREKKESFPLTVTSAQKNPTAFYLCATAGTANQPQHFGDGTRLSIL.